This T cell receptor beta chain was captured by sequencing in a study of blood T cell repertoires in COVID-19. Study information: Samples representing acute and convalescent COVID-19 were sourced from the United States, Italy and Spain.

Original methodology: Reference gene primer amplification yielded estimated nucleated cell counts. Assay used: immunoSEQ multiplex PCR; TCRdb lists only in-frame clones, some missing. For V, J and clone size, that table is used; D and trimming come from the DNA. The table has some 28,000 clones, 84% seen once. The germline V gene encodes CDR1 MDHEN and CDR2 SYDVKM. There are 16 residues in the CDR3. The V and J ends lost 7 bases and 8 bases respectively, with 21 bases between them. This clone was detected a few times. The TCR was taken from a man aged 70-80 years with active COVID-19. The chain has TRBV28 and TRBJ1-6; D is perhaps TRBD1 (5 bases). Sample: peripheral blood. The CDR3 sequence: CASTTWGEGMHSPLHF. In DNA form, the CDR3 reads TGTGCCAGCACCACCTGGGGGGAGGGGATGCATTCACCCCTCCACTTT.